This paragraph reports one T cell receptor (beta chain). The antigen is undetermined. The sample is drawn from a study of regulatory T cells in long-lasting Graves disease. About the study: Treatment with antithyroid drugs for over 5 years, together with positive TSH receptor antibodies, meant persistent Graves' disease. Study findings and constraints: A limited number of samples was an acknowledged limitation. Thyroid tissue went unexamined; only peripheral blood was analyzed. The persistent group shared around 2,700 public clonotypes, more than the approximately 970 shared by new patients.

Indicated time point: persistent/refractory GD, antithyroid drugs over 5 years with positive TRAb. Isolated PBMC RNA provided the starting material for the TCR library. This CDR3 is built from 15 residues. Per germline, CDR1 DFQATT and CDR2 SNEGSKA (reference sequence). V dropped 1 base and J dropped 6; count of bases not matched to a gene: 6. The TCR beta library used iRepertoire HTBI primers with Arm-PCR amplification of CDR3. Each CDR3 protein gets one entry after TCRdb re-called the multiplex PCR reads with MiXCR. The table includes a few hundred thousand distinct CDR3 sequences, under 25% detected once.

This sample comprised peripheral blood mononuclear cells (PBMCs), obtained when the disease was refractory, from a patient treated with antithyroid drugs. This chain joins TRBV20-1 and TRBJ1-5, with 10 bases identical to TRBD1. The origin of this receptor is a female donor with Graves disease. This chain's CDR3 is CSARVPGQGFQPQHF. CDR3 coding DNA: TGCAGTGCTAGAGTACCGGGACAGGGGTTTCAGCCCCAGCATTTT.